A single T cell receptor (beta chain) is shown here with its context. Germline loops: CDR1 LNHDA, CDR2 SQIVND (reference sequence). This CDR3 has 15 residues. The ends were cut back, 6 bases at V and 0 bases at J, with 13 bases in the middle. This specimen belongs to a study of T cell repertoires in cytomegalovirus infection. In TCRdb, the reads were re-called with MiXCR into one record per CDR3 protein. The sample shows approximately 140,000 distinct CDR3 sequences, 6.5% of them seen only once. This chain connects TRBV19 to TRBJ2-3, with D unclear. Sequenced material: PBMCs. This receptor was obtained from a human donor in good health (CMV status not recorded). Some clones in this sample may be carry-over from other donors' samples. Written as DNA, the CDR3 is TGTGCCAGTAGCCTCCACATTACTAGCACAGATACGCAGTATTTT. Its translation is CASSLHITSTDTQYF.